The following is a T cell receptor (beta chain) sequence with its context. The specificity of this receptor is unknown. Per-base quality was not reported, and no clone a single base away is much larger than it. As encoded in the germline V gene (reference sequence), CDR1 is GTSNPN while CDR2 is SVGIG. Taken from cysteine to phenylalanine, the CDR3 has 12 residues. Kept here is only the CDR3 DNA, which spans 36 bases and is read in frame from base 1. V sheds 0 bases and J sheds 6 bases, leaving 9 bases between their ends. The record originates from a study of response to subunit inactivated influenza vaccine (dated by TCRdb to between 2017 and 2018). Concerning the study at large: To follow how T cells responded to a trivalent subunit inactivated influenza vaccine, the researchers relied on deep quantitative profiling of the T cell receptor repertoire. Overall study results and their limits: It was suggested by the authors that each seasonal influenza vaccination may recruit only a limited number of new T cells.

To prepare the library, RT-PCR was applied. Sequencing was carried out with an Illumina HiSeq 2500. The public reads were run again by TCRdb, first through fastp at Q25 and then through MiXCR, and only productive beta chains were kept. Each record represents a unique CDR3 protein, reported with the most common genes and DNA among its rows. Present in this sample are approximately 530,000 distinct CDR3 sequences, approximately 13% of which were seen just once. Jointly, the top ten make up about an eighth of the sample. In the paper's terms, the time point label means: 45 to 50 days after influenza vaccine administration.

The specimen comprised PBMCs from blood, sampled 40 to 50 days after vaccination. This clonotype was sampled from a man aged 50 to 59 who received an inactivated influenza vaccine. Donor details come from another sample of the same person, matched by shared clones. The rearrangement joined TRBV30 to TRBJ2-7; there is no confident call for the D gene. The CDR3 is CAWSVVGGEQYF. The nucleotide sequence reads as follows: TGTGCCTGGAGTGTAGTTGGTGGCGAGCAGTACTTC.